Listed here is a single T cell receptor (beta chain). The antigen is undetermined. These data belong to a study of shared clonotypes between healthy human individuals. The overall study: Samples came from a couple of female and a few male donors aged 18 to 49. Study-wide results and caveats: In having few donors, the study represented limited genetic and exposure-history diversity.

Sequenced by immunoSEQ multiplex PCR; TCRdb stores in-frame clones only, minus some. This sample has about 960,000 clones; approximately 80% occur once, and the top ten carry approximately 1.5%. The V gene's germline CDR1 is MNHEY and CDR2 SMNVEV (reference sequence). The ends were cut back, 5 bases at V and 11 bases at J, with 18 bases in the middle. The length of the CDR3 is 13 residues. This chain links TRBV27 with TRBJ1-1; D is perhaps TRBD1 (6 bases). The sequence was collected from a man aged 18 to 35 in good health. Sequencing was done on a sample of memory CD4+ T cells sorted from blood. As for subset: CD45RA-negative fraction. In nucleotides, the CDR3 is TGTGCCAGCAGTCAACCAGGGGCGCGGGGGGCTTTCTTT. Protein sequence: CASSQPGARGAFF.